The entry that follows covers one T cell receptor (beta chain) sequence. Regarding time point: baseline pretreatment blood. Sample treatment: 15 Gy SBRT to primary tumor, nephrectomy 4 weeks later. These data belong to a study of radiation and T cells in renal cell carcinoma. The germline V gene encodes CDR1 SGHDT and CDR2 YYEEEE. The CDR3 length is 17 residues. Between the trimmed V and J ends, which lost 3 bases and 3 bases, there was a span of 18 bases. Assay: immunoSEQ multiplex PCR; the TCRdb copy retains only in-frame clones and omits some. The sample has tens of thousands of clones; approximately 83% are singletons.

The specimen comprised blood, sampled from a patient whose treatment included radiotherapy and nephrectomy. V is TRBV5-6 and J is TRBJ2-2, with D uncertain. This clonotype was sampled from a man in his sixties with renal cell carcinoma. The CDR3 loop reads CASSSPLSTIHTGELFF. For the CDR3, the DNA is TGTGCCAGCAGCTCACCACTCTCGACGATACACACCGGGGAGCTGTTTTTT.